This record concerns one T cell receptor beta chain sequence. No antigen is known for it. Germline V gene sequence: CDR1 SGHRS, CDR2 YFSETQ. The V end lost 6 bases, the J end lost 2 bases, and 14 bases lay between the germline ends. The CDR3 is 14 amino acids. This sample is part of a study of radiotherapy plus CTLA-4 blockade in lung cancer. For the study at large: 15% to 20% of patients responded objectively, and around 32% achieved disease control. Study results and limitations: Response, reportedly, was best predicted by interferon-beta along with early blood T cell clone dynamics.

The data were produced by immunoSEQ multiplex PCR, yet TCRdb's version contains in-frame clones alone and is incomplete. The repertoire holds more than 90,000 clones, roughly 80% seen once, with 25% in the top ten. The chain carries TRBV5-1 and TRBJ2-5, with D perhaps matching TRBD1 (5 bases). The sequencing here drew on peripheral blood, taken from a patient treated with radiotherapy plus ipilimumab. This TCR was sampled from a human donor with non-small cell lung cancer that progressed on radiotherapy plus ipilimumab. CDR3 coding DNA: TGCGCCAGCAAGGGGTCAGGTCCTCAAGAGACCCAGTACTTC. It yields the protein CASKGSGPQETQYF.